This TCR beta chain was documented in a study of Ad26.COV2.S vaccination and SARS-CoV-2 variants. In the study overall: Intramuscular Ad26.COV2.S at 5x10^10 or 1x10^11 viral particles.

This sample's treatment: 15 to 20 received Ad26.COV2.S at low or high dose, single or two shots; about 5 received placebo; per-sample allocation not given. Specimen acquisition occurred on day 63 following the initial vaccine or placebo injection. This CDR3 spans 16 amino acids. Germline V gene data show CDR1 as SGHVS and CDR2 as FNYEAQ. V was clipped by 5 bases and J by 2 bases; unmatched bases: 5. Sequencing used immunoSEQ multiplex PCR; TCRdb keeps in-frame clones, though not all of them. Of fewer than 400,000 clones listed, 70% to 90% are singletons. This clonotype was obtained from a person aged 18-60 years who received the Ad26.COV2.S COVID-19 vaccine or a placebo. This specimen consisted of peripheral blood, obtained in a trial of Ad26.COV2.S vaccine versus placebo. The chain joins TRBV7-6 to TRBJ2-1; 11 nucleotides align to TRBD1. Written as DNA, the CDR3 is TGTGCCAGCAGCCCAGGGGGACAGGGGGCCTACAATGAGCAGTTCTTC. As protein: CASSPGGQGAYNEQFF. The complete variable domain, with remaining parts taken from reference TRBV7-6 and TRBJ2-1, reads GAGVSQSPRYKVTKRGQDVALRCDPISGHVSLYWYRQALGQGPEFLTYFNYEAQQDKSGLPNDRFSAERPEGSISTLTIQRTEQRDSAMYRCASSPGGQGAYNEQFFGPGTRLTVL.